This TCR beta chain was profiled in a study of OX40 agonist ivuxolimab in advanced cancers. Notes on the study in general: Averaged across samples, CD8+ T cells carried more expanded clones than CD4+ did. Clonal expansion was seen in CD4+ and CD8+ blood T cells by week 6 at 0.1 to 3.0 mg/kg.

Blood sampling was done at baseline, cycle 4 day 1, and cycle 7 day 1. V was pared by 0 bases and J by 5 bases, with 8 bases between. Germline assignment: CDR1 SGDLS and CDR2 YYNGEE. This CDR3 has 13 residues. On this clone itself: The antigen is undetermined.

The method was immunoSEQ multiplex PCR; TCRdb's version includes in-frame clones alone and lacks a portion of them. The sample yields fewer than 25,000 clones, 80% to 90% seen once. The sample consisted of CD4+ or CD8+ T cells sorted from blood, taken in a trial of the OX40 agonist ivuxolimab. This chain connects TRBV9 to TRBJ1-2; D not certain. The TCR was taken from an adult with an advanced solid tumor such as melanoma, head and neck, liver or kidney cancer. CDR3 nucleotides: TGTGCCAGCAGCGTAGGGAAGACATATGGCTACACCTTC. Its translation is CASSVGKTYGYTF.